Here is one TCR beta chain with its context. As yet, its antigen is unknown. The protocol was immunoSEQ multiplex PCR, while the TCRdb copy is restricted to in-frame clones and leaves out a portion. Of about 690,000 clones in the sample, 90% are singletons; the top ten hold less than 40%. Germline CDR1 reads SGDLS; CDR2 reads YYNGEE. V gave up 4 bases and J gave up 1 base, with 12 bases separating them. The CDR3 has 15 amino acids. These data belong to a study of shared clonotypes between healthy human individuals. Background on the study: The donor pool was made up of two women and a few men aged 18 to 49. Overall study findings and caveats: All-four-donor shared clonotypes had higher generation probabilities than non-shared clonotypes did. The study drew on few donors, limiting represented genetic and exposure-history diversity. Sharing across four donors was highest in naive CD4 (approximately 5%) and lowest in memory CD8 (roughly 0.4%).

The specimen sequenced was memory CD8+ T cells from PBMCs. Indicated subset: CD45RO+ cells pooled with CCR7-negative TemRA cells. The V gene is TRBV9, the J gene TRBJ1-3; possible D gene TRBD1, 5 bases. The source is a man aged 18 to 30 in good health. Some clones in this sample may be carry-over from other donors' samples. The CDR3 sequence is CASSPTGISGNTIYF. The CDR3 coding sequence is TGTGCCAGCAGCCCAACAGGTATTTCTGGAAACACCATATATTTT.